This TCR beta chain stems from a study of shared clonotypes between healthy human individuals. The CDR3 runs 13 residues. Germline values: CDR1 MNHEY, CDR2 SMNVEV (reference sequence). Trimming stripped 6 bases from V and 2 bases from J, with 8 bases between. Assay: immunoSEQ multiplex PCR; the TCRdb copy retains only in-frame clones and omits some. The sample includes about 1.5 million clones, roughly 96% of them seen just once. Investigators divided CD4+ cells into CD45RA+ naive and CD45RA-negative memory subsets. The V gene is TRBV27, the J gene TRBJ2-1, with D possibly matching TRBD2 (6 bases). This TCR was recovered from a man under 40 in good health. Sequenced sample: naive CD4+ T cells sorted from blood. Subset denoted: CD45RA+ positively selected. The chain's CDR3 is CASREGPYNEQFF. The CDR3 nucleotides are TGTGCCAGCAGGGAGGGCCCCTACAATGAGCAGTTCTTC.